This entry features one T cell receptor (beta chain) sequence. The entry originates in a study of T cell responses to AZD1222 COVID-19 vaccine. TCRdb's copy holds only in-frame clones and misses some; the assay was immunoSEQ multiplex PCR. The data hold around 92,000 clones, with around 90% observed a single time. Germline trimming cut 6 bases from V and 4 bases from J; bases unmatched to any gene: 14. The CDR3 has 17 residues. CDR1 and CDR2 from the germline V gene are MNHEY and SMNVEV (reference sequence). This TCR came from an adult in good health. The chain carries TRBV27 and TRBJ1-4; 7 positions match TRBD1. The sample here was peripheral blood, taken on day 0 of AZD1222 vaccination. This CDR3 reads CASSPYDLGTDNEKLFF. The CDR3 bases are TGTGCCAGCAGCCCCTATGATTTGGGGACAGATAATGAAAAACTGTTTTTT.